This entry lists 22 T cell receptor beta chains sequenced from one sample in a study of T cell clonotyping in hematopoietic cell transplantation. Clones were sequenced by immunoSEQ multiplex PCR, and TCRdb holds only the in-frame ones, with some missing. The sample gives roughly 4,500 clones, just under 95% of which show up once; 5% to 6.5% is in the top ten. The material was peripheral blood mononuclear cells, obtained 30 days after allogeneic stem cell transplant. The receptor set was obtained from a male patient aged 70-79 years who had an allogeneic stem cell transplant from an unrelated donor, so T cells may come from the graft donor. Some clones in this sample may be carry-over from other donors' samples.

The chain combines TRBV28 with TRBJ1-2, with D perhaps matching TRBD1 (6 bases). The CDR3 has 12 amino acids. CDR1 and CDR2 (germline): MDHEN, SYDVKM. V lost 10 bases, J lost 6 bases, and 15 bases lay in between. The CDR3 sequence: CATPQGTNGYTF. The CDR3 nucleotides are TGTGCCACACCGCAGGGGACAAATGGCTACACCTTC.

The chain is built from TRBV30 and TRBJ2-3, with 7 nucleotides matching TRBD1. The length of the CDR3 is 13 residues. Germline CDR1 reads GTSNPN; CDR2 reads SVGIG (reference sequence). The CDR3 coding sequence is TGTGCGCAGCGACAGGGTAGCACAGATACGCAGTATTTT. Translating gives CAQRQGSTDTQYF.

The V call is TRBV28, the J call TRBJ2-3, with 11 nucleotides matching TRBD2. Germline values: CDR1 MDHEN, CDR2 SYDVKM. This CDR3 region has 13 residues. The CDR3 here is CLAGGPRADTQYF. The CDR3 DNA reads TGTTTAGCGGGAGGGCCCCGGGCAGATACGCAGTATTTT.

The rearrangement joins TRBV7-9 to TRBJ1-5, with TRBD1 matching over 9 bases. The CDR3 extends over 15 amino acids. Germline CDR1 is SEHNR and CDR2 is FQNEAQ (reference sequence). V shed 5 bases, J shed 5 bases, and the junction held 7 bases outside the gene matches. The chain's CDR3 is CASSLTTGGDQPQHF. The DNA for the CDR3 is TGTGCCAGCAGCCTTACTACAGGGGGCGATCAGCCCCAGCATTTT.

V gene TRBV27 combines with J gene TRBJ2-2; D gene unclear. CDR3 size: 12 residues. Germline lookup yields CDR1 MNHEY and CDR2 SMNVEV (reference sequence). Deletions cut 5 bases from V and 4 bases from J, with 5 bases between. CDR3 DNA sequence: TGTGCCAGCAGTCCCCTCACCGGGGAGCTGTTTTTT. Translated: CASSPLTGELFF.

The CDR3 loop reads CASSLTGTESYEQYF. The CDR3 nucleotides are TGTGCCAGCAGCCTTACCGGGACAGAATCCTACGAGCAGTACTTC. The rearrangement links TRBV5-8 to TRBJ2-7; the match to TRBD1 covers 7 bases. Germline assignment: CDR1 SGHTS and CDR2 YDEGEE. Trimming cost V 4 bases and J 1 base; bases outside gene matches: 8. This CDR3 spans 15 amino acids.

This clone appeared a single time. The chain is built from TRBV20-1 and TRBJ2-7; D gene ambiguous. The CDR3 length is 11 residues. Germline CDR1 DFQATT, CDR2 SNEGSKA (reference sequence). Trimming pared 3 bases from V and 3 bases from J, leaving 6 bases between. In DNA, the CDR3 is TGCAGTGCTAGGCAGGACTACGAGCAGTACTTC. Translating gives CSARQDYEQYF.

This chain uses TRBV7-2 with TRBJ2-1; a possible D gene is TRBD2 (5 bases). The CDR3 consists of 16 residues. Trimming removed 6 bases at V and 3 bases at J, with 18 bases between. CDR1 and CDR2 from the germline V gene are SGHTA and FQGNSA. DNA of the CDR3: TGTGCCAGCAGTTCAAGGACTGTGCTAATCTACAATGAGCAGTTCTTC. Residues: CASSSRTVLIYNEQFF.

The sample holds one count of this clone. V is TRBV4-1 and J is TRBJ1-5; 10 bases align to TRBD1. V lost 0 bases to trimming and J lost 6 bases; unmatched junction nucleotides: 5. This CDR3 spans 16 amino acids. Germline V gives CDR1 MGHRA, CDR2 YSYEKL. CDR3 residues: CASSQDPGTGAQPQHF. CDR3 coding DNA: TGCGCCAGCAGCCAAGACCCGGGGACAGGGGCTCAGCCCCAGCATTTT.

The V call is TRBV5-1, the J call TRBJ1-1, with unresolved D. V lost 3 bases, J lost 1 base, and 16 bases lay in between. There are 16 residues in the CDR3. Germline V gives CDR1 SGHRS, CDR2 YFSETQ. The CDR3 sequence is CASSSSYMTRNTEAFF. Written as DNA, the CDR3 is TGCGCCAGCAGCTCGAGCTATATGACAAGGAACACTGAAGCTTTCTTT.

V and J are TRBV5-4 and TRBJ2-7; D possibly corresponds to TRBD2 (7 bases). Germline V CDR1 and CDR2: SGHNT, YYREEE (reference sequence). Trimming removed 4 bases at V and 5 bases at J, with 25 bases between. The CDR3 is 17 amino acids. This CDR3 is CASSPRGRALSVHEQYF. In DNA form, the CDR3 reads TGTGCCAGCAGCCCGAGGGGGAGGGCCTTATCGGTGCACGAGCAGTACTTC.

The chain employs TRBV6-1 and TRBJ2-5; D uncertain. V was shortened by 1 base and J by 6 bases, with 0 bases between the two germline ends. The CDR3 runs 10 residues. Germline CDR1 and CDR2: MNHNS and SASEGT. CDR3 loop: CASSEETQYF. CDR3 nucleotides: TGTGCCAGCAGTGAAGAGACCCAGTACTTC.

A single count supports this clone. The chain combines TRBV7-9 with TRBJ2-7, with D possibly being TRBD2 (6 bases). Trimming removed 6 bases at V and 2 bases at J, with 20 bases between. Germline CDR1 is SEHNR and CDR2 is FQNEAQ (reference sequence). CDR3 size: 16 residues. CDR3 amino acids: CASSSRGTGETYEQYF. DNA of the CDR3: TGTGCCAGCAGTTCTAGAGGGACTGGTGAAACCTACGAGCAGTACTTC.

The J gene is TRBJ1-4, the V gene TRBV5-1; tentatively, D is TRBD1 (6 bases). The V gene's germline CDR1 is SGHRS and CDR2 YFSETQ. CDR3 length: 15 amino acids. Trimming shortened V by 0 bases and J by 2 bases, and 8 bases separated the two germline ends. The DNA of the CDR3 is TGCGCCAGCAGCTTGGGAAGGGGGACTAATGAAAAACTGTTTTTT. As protein: CASSLGRGTNEKLFF.

This clone was counted once. The genes are TRBV13 and TRBJ2-5, with D possibly matching TRBD2 (5 bases). There are 17 residues in the CDR3. In germline, CDR1 is PRHDT, CDR2 FYEKMQ (reference sequence). The germline V and J ends were trimmed by 3 bases and 4 bases, with 21 bases remaining between them. CDR3 DNA sequence: TGTGCCAGCAGCTTCGACCCGGCGGGCCTGGGTACAGAGACCCAGTACTTC. It is translated as CASSFDPAGLGTETQYF.

DNA for the CDR3: TGCGCCAGCAGCTTTAGTAGCGGGGGGGCGGACATTCAGTACTTC. Its protein product is CASSFSSGGADIQYF. This sequence joins TRBV5-1 and TRBJ2-4, with 11 bases matching TRBD2. The CDR3 sequence is 15 residues long. Germline assignment: CDR1 SGHRS and CDR2 YFSETQ. J gave up 8 bases and V 2 bases, and 6 bases lay outside the gene matches.

This clone was seen only a few times. The rearrangement uses TRBV29-1 and TRBJ2-1; D is possibly TRBD2 (5 bases). Trimming took off 7 bases at V and 5 bases at J, with 6 bases between the two ends. Germline lookup yields CDR1 SQVTM and CDR2 ANQGSEA. CDR3 length equals 10 residues. CDR3 in amino acids: CSAGDNEQFF. The CDR3 DNA follows: TGCAGCGCCGGGGACAATGAGCAGTTCTTC.

V and J are TRBV10-3 and TRBJ2-7; D might be TRBD1 (6 bases). The CDR3 totals 15 residues. CDR1 and CDR2 (germline): ENHRY, SYGVKD. Trimming stripped 3 bases from V and 2 bases from J, with 14 bases between. CDR3: CAISDGQPTPYEQYF. CDR3 nucleotide sequence: TGTGCCATCAGTGACGGACAGCCTACACCCTACGAGCAGTACTTC.

The chain employs TRBV7-3 and TRBJ2-1; maybe TRBD1 (6 bases). The germline V and J ends were trimmed by 5 bases and 7 bases, with 9 bases remaining between them. This CDR3 spans 12 amino acids. CDR1 and CDR2 (germline): SGHTA, FQGTGA. The CDR3 protein is CASSPDRNEQFF. In nucleotides, the CDR3 is TGTGCCAGCAGCCCTGACAGGAATGAGCAGTTCTTC.

This sequence joins TRBV30 and TRBJ1-1; D gene ambiguous. CDR1 and CDR2 (germline): GTSNPN, SVGIG (reference sequence). This CDR3 is built from 14 residues. V gave up 5 bases and J gave up 1 base, with 14 bases separating them. The CDR3 loop reads CAWASRLRNTEAFF. The DNA of the CDR3 is TGTGCCTGGGCCTCGAGGCTAAGGAACACTGAAGCTTTCTTT.

This rearrangement joins TRBV6-5 to TRBJ2-5; 7 bases align to TRBD2. The DNA matches TRBJ2-7 better at its end, which makes the J call doubtful. Looked up from germline, CDR1 is MNHEY and CDR2 is SVGAGI. This CDR3 is built from 15 residues. The CDR3 spells CASGRSTSSSYEQYF. CDR3 DNA: TGTGCCAGCGGCCGGTCGACTAGCTCCTCCTACGAGCAGTACTTC.

V and J are TRBV29-1 and TRBJ2-1; no reliable D call. Germline CDR1 SQVTM, CDR2 ANQGSEA. The CDR3 has 8 residues. The ends were cut back, 6 bases at V and 12 bases at J, with 6 bases in the middle. CDR3 protein: CSVDMQFF. CDR3 coding DNA: TGCAGCGTCGATATGCAGTTCTTC.